Below, 32 T cell receptor beta chains from the same sample are listed, as sequenced in a study of blood T cells in healthy people across ages. Primed by a sample-barcoded 5' primer and a J-beta primer mix, a second PCR proceeded for about 7 to 11 cycles. TCRdb passed the 5' RACE reads through MiXCR, listing each CDR3 protein once. The sample comprises roughly 2 million distinct CDR3 sequences, less than 50% of which are singletons, and around 2.1% rests with the top ten. The specimen sequenced was blood. These receptor sequences come from a woman between 40 and 55 years old in good health.

In its sample, this clonotype was seen a few times. This rearrangement joins TRBV4-1 to TRBJ2-4; 8 bases are a match to TRBD1. The CDR3 is 16 residues long. The J segment lost 5 bases and the V segment lost 1 base, leaving 7 bases of the junction unmatched. Germline values: CDR1 MGHRA, CDR2 YSYEKL. The CDR3 coding sequence is TGCGCCAGCAGCCAAGGGCCAGGGGGCATGGAAAACATTCAGTACTTC. This encodes CASSQGPGGMENIQYF.

This clonotype has more than one count but fewer than ten. This chain joins TRBV5-1 and TRBJ2-3; 7 positions agree with TRBD1. CDR3 length: 18 amino acids. V dropped 0 bases and J dropped 2; count of bases not matched to a gene: 12. Germline CDR1 and CDR2: SGHRS and YFSETQ. CDR3 in DNA: TGCGCCAGCAGCTTGGAGCCCAGTGGACAGGTGTTCACAGATACGCAGTATTTT. Its translation is CASSLEPSGQVFTDTQYF.

This clonotype was seen only a few times. The rearrangement links TRBV20-1 to TRBJ2-1; 8 bases map to TRBD2. The CDR3 has 18 amino acids. With V trimmed by 0 bases and J by 0 bases, 10 bases remained unmatched. Germline loops: CDR1 DFQATT, CDR2 SNEGSKA (reference sequence). DNA of the CDR3: TGCAGTGCTAGAGACCGGGGACTAGTGCTGAGCTCCTACAATGAGCAGTTCTTC. Encoded protein: CSARDRGLVLSSYNEQFF.

V is TRBV20-1 and J is TRBJ2-1, with 16 bases fitting TRBD2. V lost 2 bases to trimming and J lost 9 bases; unmatched junction nucleotides: 7. The germline gives CDR1 DFQATT, CDR2 SNEGSKA (reference sequence). There are 16 residues in the CDR3. Here the CDR3 DNA reads TGCAGTGCTAGATCCGGGACTAGCGGGGGGGCGCGTGAGCAGTTCTTC. It translates to CSARSGTSGGAREQFF.

This clonotype was seen many times. The chain couples TRBV7-9 to TRBJ2-7; TRBD1 agrees at 7 bases. This CDR3 is built from 13 residues. With 5 bases clipped from V and 3 bases from J, the junction kept 4 bases outside the gene matches. Germline CDR1 is SEHNR and CDR2 is FQNEAQ (reference sequence). The CDR3 here is CASSRDRIYEQYF. The CDR3 bases are TGTGCCAGCAGCCGGGACAGAATCTACGAGCAGTACTTC. Variable domain in full (rest from reference TRBV7-9 and TRBJ2-7): DTGVSQNPRHKITKRGQNVTFRCDPISEHNRLYWYRQTLGQGPEFLTYFQNEAQLEKSRLLSDRFSAERPKGSFSTLEIQRTEQGDSAMYLCASSRDRIYEQYFGPGTRLTVT.

This chain links TRBV7-9 with TRBJ1-2; 7 nucleotides agree with TRBD1. The CDR3 runs 14 residues. The germline gives CDR1 SEHNR, CDR2 FQNEAQ (reference sequence). Trimming cost V 5 bases and J 4 bases; bases outside gene matches: 7. The CDR3 DNA follows: TGTGCCAGCAGCGAAACAGGGGCCGCCTATGGCTACACCTTC. As protein: CASSETGAAYGYTF.

The chain uses TRBV29-1 and TRBJ1-2; no definite D call. This CDR3 has 13 amino acids. Germline assignment: CDR1 SQVTM and CDR2 ANQGSEA. Trimming pared 3 bases from V and 6 bases from J, leaving 14 bases between. CDR3 protein: CSVDVFDSDGYTF. The CDR3 nucleotides read TGCAGCGTTGACGTTTTTGATAGCGATGGCTACACCTTC.

This clonotype was observed a handful of times. The V gene is TRBV20-1, the J gene TRBJ2-7; no firm D call. Trimming took 0 bases from V and 3 from J, leaving 12 bases between them. Germline V gene data show CDR1 as DFQATT and CDR2 as SNEGSKA (reference sequence). The CDR3 has 14 residues. In DNA, the CDR3 is TGCAGTGCTAGAGATACGTTTCGGAACTACGAGCAGTACTTC. Amino acids: CSARDTFRNYEQYF.

This clonotype was counted between two and nine times. The chain employs TRBV11-2 and TRBJ1-4; D is uncertain. With 5 bases removed from V and 8 bases from J, the gap between germline ends came to 21 bases. The germline CDR1 and CDR2 sequences are SGHAT and FQNNGV. The CDR3 runs 16 residues. CDR3 nucleotides: TGTGCCAGCAGCGATACTACAGCCACTCTCGTGGAAAAACTGTTTTTT. Translated: CASSDTTATLVEKLFF.

The rearrangement uses TRBV6-1 and TRBJ2-7; TRBD1 aligns across 9 bases. The V segment lost 8 bases and the J segment 0 bases; nucleotides outside the gene matches: 8. This CDR3 spans 15 amino acids. Germline V CDR1 and CDR2: MNHNS, SASEGT. The CDR3 bases are TGTGCCAGCTTCAGTGGGACAGGGAGCTCCTACGAGCAGTACTTC. Protein product: CASFSGTGSSYEQYF.

The rearrangement uses TRBV7-9 and TRBJ2-5; D remains ambiguous. The CDR3 runs to 17 residues. Trimming stripped 3 bases from V and 2 bases from J, with 19 bases between. Germline CDR1 reads SEHNR; CDR2 reads FQNEAQ (reference sequence). CDR3 coding DNA: TGTGCCAGCAGCTTGGGGTCCAAAGGGTGGGGTCAAGAGACCCAGTACTTC. This codes for CASSLGSKGWGQETQYF.

In this sample, this clonotype turned up a few times. This chain joins TRBV6-6 and TRBJ1-1; 8 nucleotides match TRBD1. Per the germline V gene, CDR1 is MNHNY and CDR2 is SVGAGI (reference sequence). The CDR3 loop spans 17 amino acids. The trim removed 0 bases at V and 2 bases at J, leaving 8 bases unmatched. In nucleotides, the CDR3 is TGTGCCAGCAGTTACTCGGGGCCAGGGGGCGGTAACACTGAAGCTTTCTTT. It specifies CASSYSGPGGGNTEAFF.

The rearrangement joins TRBV6-1 to TRBJ2-7, with D perhaps TRBD1 (6 bases). From germline, CDR1 is MNHNS and CDR2 SASEGT. The CDR3 loop spans 14 amino acids. V shed 1 base and J shed 5 bases, with 12 bases lying between them. The CDR3 DNA reads as TGTGCCAGCAGTGAAGACAGGGTTAGAGACGAGCAGTACTTC. Protein: CASSEDRVRDEQYF.

This clonotype has a handful of counts. The V and J genes are TRBV12-3 or TRBV12-4 and TRBJ2-6, with D perhaps being TRBD1 or TRBD2 (5 bases each). The CDR3 is 16 residues long. Trimming cost V 9 bases and J 1 base, with 16 bases left between them. CDR3 sequence reads: CASSSGTPSGANVLTF. Here the CDR3 DNA reads TGTGCCAGTTCCTCAGGGACGCCGTCTGGGGCCAACGTCCTGACTTTC.

This clonotype has only a few counts. The J gene is TRBJ1-2, the V gene TRBV7-9; 7 bases map to TRBD1. Germline assignment: CDR1 SEHNR and CDR2 FQNEAQ (reference sequence). V dropped 5 bases and J dropped 6; count of bases not matched to a gene: 12. CDR3 length: 15 amino acids. The CDR3 loop is CASSPPTGVGDGYTF. The CDR3 nucleotides read TGTGCCAGCAGCCCCCCCACAGGGGTGGGGGATGGCTACACCTTC.

As to this clonotype: This could be a read error, since a much larger clone is one nucleotide away. This rearrangement joins TRBV5-1 to TRBJ2-7; D gene unclear. Germline V gene data show CDR1 as SGHRS and CDR2 as YFSETQ. V lost 2 bases to trimming and J lost 7 bases, with 10 bases between them. The CDR3 totals 12 residues. CDR3 bases: TGCGCCAGCAGCTTAGCGACACCTGAGCAGTACTTC. As protein: CASSLATPEQYF.

J is TRBJ1-5 and V is TRBV20-1; maybe TRBD1 (6 bases). The germline CDR1 and CDR2 sequences are DFQATT and SNEGSKA (reference sequence). The CDR3 runs 18 residues. Trimming took 5 bases from V and 0 from J, leaving 23 bases between them. CDR3: CSALIDRIGAYSNQPQHF. The CDR3 DNA is TGCAGTGCTTTGATAGACAGGATTGGGGCATATAGCAATCAGCCCCAGCATTTT.

The chain recombines TRBV9 with TRBJ2-1; 9 nucleotides agree with TRBD2. Germline values: CDR1 SGDLS, CDR2 YYNGEE. The CDR3 has 17 amino acids. Unmatched junction bases numbered 10, after V lost 0 bases and J lost 6 bases. The CDR3 coding sequence is TGTGCCAGCAGCGTAGCTACGGGGCGGGGGGGCCTCAATGAGCAGTTCTTC. Translating it yields CASSVATGRGGLNEQFF.

The chain links TRBV7-3 to TRBJ1-2; 8 nucleotides line up with TRBD1. Unmatched junction bases numbered 9, after V lost 5 bases and J lost 7 bases. The CDR3 is made up of 14 amino acids. CDR1 is SGHTA and CDR2 is FQGTGA in the germline V gene. CDR3 nucleotides: TGTGCCAGCAGCCCTGGGACAGGAACGACTGGCTACACCTTC. Residues: CASSPGTGTTGYTF.

The chain uses TRBV4-3 and TRBJ1-1; no clear D. V was shortened by 0 bases and J by 1 base, with 9 bases between the two germline ends. This CDR3 is built from 15 residues. Germline V gene lookup returns CDR1 LGHNA and CDR2 YSLEER. CDR3 coding DNA: TGCGCCAGCAGCCAAGATGGTCCAGGGAACACTGAAGCTTTCTTT. Translation: CASSQDGPGNTEAFF.

This clonotype was seen more than once but under ten times. The chain is built from TRBV7-8 and TRBJ2-7; TRBD1 matches at 9 bases. CDR1 is SGHVS and CDR2 is FQNEAQ in the germline V gene. J gave up 0 bases and V 4 bases, and 7 bases lay outside the gene matches. The CDR3 consists of 16 residues. This CDR3 reads CASSWGDRASSYEQYF. Written as DNA, the CDR3 is TGTGCCAGCAGCTGGGGGGACAGGGCCAGCTCCTACGAGCAGTACTTC.

This clonotype has ten or more counts. The J gene is TRBJ2-3, the V gene TRBV7-2, with D possibly matching TRBD1 (6 bases). The CDR3 is made up of 15 amino acids. Trimming cost V 4 bases and J 0 bases, with 11 bases left between them. Germline CDR1 reads SGHTA; CDR2 reads FQGNSA. The CDR3 DNA follows: TGTGCCAGCAGCTCGGACAGACCTAGCACAGATACGCAGTATTTT. Translated, it gives CASSSDRPSTDTQYF.

This clonotype was seen more than once but under ten times. The chain is built from TRBV4-2 and TRBJ2-3; possibly TRBD2 for D (7 bases). The V end lost 2 bases, the J end lost 4 bases, and 13 bases lay between the germline ends. The CDR3 is 15 residues long. Looked up from germline, CDR1 is LGHNA and CDR2 is YNFKEQ. The CDR3 sequence is CASSQWEGEADTQYF. CDR3 coding DNA: TGTGCCAGCAGCCAATGGGAGGGGGAGGCAGATACGCAGTATTTT.

The chain carries TRBV27 and TRBJ2-5; 7 nucleotides match TRBD1. The better agreement between TRBJ2-7 and the DNA end casts doubt on the J call. This CDR3 spans 13 amino acids. Germline loops: CDR1 MNHEY, CDR2 SMNVEV (reference sequence). The DNA for the CDR3 is TGTGCCAGCAGTCGGCGACAGGGCCGCGAGCAGTACTTC. This translates into CASSRRQGREQYF.

This clonotype appeared many times. Germline and junction disagree at one end, which may indicate a read error. The chain has TRBV5-1 and TRBJ2-5; possible D gene TRBD1, 6 bases. The CDR3 spans 14 residues. Germline values: CDR1 SGHRS, CDR2 YFSETQ. The CDR3 sequence is CASSLGQIQETQYF. CDR3 sequence (DNA): TGTGCCAGCAGCTTAGGACAGATCCAAGAGACCCAGTACTTC. The entire variable domain, with the rest obtained from reference TRBV5-1 and TRBJ2-5, is as follows: KAGVTQTPRYLIKTRGQQVTLSCSPISGHRSVSWYQQTPGQGLQFLFEYFSETQRNKGNFPGRFSGRQFSNSRSEMNVSTLELGDSALYLCASSLGQIQETQYFGPGTRLLVL.

The V gene is TRBV18, the J gene TRBJ2-7; 7 bases fit TRBD1. V lost 4 bases to trimming and J lost 5 bases; unmatched junction nucleotides: 5. The CDR3 has 13 residues. From germline, CDR1 is KGHSH and CDR2 LQKENI. The CDR3 DNA is TGTGCCAGCTCACGAAAGGGGGCCCACGAGCAGTACTTC. Translation: CASSRKGAHEQYF.

The chain combines TRBV25-1 with TRBJ2-7, with D possibly called TRBD1 or TRBD2 (5 bases each). With 2 bases removed from V and 12 bases from J, the gap between germline ends came to 11 bases. The CDR3 has 11 amino acids. The V gene's germline CDR1 is MGHDK and CDR2 SYGVNS. The CDR3 sequence is CASSEKGTLYF. In nucleotides, the CDR3 is TGTGCCAGCAGTGAAAAGGGGACCCTGTACTTC.

V gene TRBV10-3 combines with J gene TRBJ2-7; 7 nucleotides line up with TRBD2. The V gene end was trimmed by 8 bases and the J gene end by 4 bases; junction bases not matched to a gene: 8. Germline loops: CDR1 ENHRY, CDR2 SYGVKD. The CDR3 extends over 13 amino acids. The CDR3 protein is CAIWEGSSYEQYF. The DNA for the CDR3 is TGTGCCATCTGGGAGGGAAGCTCGTACGAGCAGTACTTC.

V is TRBV7-2 and J is TRBJ2-3; 11 bases are shared with TRBD1. The CDR3 totals 16 residues. Germline V CDR1 and CDR2: SGHTA, FQGNSA. Germline trimming cut 5 bases from V and 1 base from J; bases unmatched to any gene: 5. This chain's CDR3 is CASSQRTGGGTDTQYF. The CDR3 nucleotides are TGTGCCAGCAGCCAGAGGACAGGGGGCGGCACAGATACGCAGTATTTT.

The V and J genes are TRBV6-2 or TRBV6-3 and TRBJ2-3, with D possibly TRBD2 on 5 matching bases. The CDR3 is made up of 15 amino acids. Germline assignment: CDR1 MNHEY and CDR2 SVGEGT. The V end lost 6 bases, the J end lost 1 base, and 14 bases lay between the germline ends. CDR3 loop: CASRNTPGGTDTQYF. DNA of the CDR3: TGTGCCAGCAGGAATACACCCGGGGGCACAGATACGCAGTATTTT.

This clonotype has more than one count but fewer than ten. The chain combines TRBV6-2 or TRBV6-3 with TRBJ2-1; 10 bases map to TRBD2. CDR1 is MNHEY, CDR2 SVGEGT, per germline. CDR3 length equals 15 residues. V lost 6 bases, J lost 6 bases, and 8 bases stayed unmatched. Written as DNA, the CDR3 is TGTGCCAGCAGATCAAGCGGGGGGGCCTCCAATGAGCAGTTCTTC. It codes for CASRSSGGASNEQFF.

The chain recombines TRBV14 with TRBJ1-2; D is unclear. The length of the CDR3 is 14 residues. The germline V gene has CDR1 SGHDN and CDR2 FVKESK. V was trimmed by 4 bases and J by 4 bases, leaving 13 bases between them. The CDR3 reads CASSLPGLVYGYTF. In DNA form, the CDR3 reads TGTGCCAGCAGCCTCCCGGGCCTCGTCTATGGCTACACCTTC. The full variable domain, its missing parts supplied by reference TRBV14 and TRBJ1-2, is EAGVTQFPSHSVIEKGQTVTLRCDPISGHDNLYWYRRVMGKEIKFLLHFVKESKQDESGMPNNRFLAERTGGTYSTLKVQPAELEDSGVYFCASSLPGLVYGYTFGSGTRLTVV.